This paragraph reports one T cell receptor beta chain. Its matching antigen is unknown. TCRdb processed the 5' RACE reads anew with MiXCR; each CDR3 protein has one entry. The profile shows about 150,000 distinct CDR3 sequences, roughly a quarter of them singletons. This CDR3 comprises 16 residues. Unmatched junction bases numbered 5, after V lost 4 bases and J lost 0 bases. CDR1 and CDR2 (germline): SEHNR, FQNEAQ (reference sequence). The data derive from a study of T-cell memory formation after mild COVID-19. Findings and caveats of the study: Detection of some responders pre-infection suggested pre-existing cross-reactive memory T cells participated. Shrinking CD4+ clones resided mostly in CM and EM, and CD8+ ones in EMRA.

This chain links TRBV7-9 with TRBJ2-7, with 11 bases identical to TRBD1. This clonotype was sampled from an adult woman who had mild COVID-19 (a few samples of this study predate the infection). Cell type and time point are not known. The material sequenced was PBMCs or a T cell subset sorted from them (not recorded which). The CDR3 coding sequence is TGTGCCAGCAGCTCAACGGGACAGGGGGTCTCCTACGAGCAGTACTTC. It encodes CASSSTGQGVSYEQYF.